This TCR beta chain was sequenced during a study of monozygotic twins with inflammatory bowel disease. TCRdb derives one entry per CDR3 protein from the 5' RACE reads, leaving out DNA. The sample has some 170,000 distinct CDR3 sequences. Germline CDR1 and CDR2: MNHNS and SASEGT. The CDR3 runs 13 residues. Collection yielded approximately 2.7 ml of blood per donor. The rearrangement uses TRBV6-1 and TRBJ2-7; TCRdb reports TRBD1, a call that lacks DNA to check it against. The specimen sequenced was blood. This clonotype originated in a human donor with ulcerative colitis or Crohn's disease, or a healthy co-twin of an affected twin (not recorded which). The CDR3 here is CASSETGGDEQYF.